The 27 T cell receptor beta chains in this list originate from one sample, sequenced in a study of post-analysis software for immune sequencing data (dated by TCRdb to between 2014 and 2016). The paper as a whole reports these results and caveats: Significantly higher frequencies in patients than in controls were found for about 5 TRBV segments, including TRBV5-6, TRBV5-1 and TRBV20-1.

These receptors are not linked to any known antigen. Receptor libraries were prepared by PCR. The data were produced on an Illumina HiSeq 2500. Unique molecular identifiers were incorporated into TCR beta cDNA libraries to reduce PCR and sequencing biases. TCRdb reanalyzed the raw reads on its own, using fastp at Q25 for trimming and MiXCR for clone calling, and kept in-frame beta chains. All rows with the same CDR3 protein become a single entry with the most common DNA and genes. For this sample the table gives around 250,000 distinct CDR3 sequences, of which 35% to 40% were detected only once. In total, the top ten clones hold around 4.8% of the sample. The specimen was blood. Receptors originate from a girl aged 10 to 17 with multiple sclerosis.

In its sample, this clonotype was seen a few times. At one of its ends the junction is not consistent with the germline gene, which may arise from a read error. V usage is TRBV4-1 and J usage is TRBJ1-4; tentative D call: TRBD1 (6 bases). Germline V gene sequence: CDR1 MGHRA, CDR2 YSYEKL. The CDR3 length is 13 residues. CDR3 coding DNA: TGCGTCAGCAGTCCACAGGGATGGGAAAAACTGTTTTTT. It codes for CVSSPQGWEKLFF.

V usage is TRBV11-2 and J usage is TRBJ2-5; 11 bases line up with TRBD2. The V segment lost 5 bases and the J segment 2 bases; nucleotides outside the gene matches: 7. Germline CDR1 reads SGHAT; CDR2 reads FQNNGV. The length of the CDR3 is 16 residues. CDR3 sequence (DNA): TGTGCCAGCAGCACCTACGGGACTAGCGGACAAGAGACCCAGTACTTC. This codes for CASSTYGTSGQETQYF. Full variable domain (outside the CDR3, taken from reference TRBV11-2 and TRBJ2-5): EAGVAQSPRYKIIEKRQSVAFWCNPISGHATLYWYQQILGQGPKLLIQFQNNGVVDDSQLPKDRFSAERLKGVDSTLKIQPAKLEDSAVYLCASSTYGTSGQETQYFGPGTRLLVL.

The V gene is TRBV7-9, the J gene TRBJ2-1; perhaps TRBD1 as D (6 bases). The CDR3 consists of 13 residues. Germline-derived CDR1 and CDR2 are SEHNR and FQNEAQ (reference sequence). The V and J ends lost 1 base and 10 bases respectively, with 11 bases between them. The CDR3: CASSLVGGREQFF. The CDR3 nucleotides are TGTGCCAGCAGCTTAGTTGGGGGCCGGGAGCAGTTCTTC.

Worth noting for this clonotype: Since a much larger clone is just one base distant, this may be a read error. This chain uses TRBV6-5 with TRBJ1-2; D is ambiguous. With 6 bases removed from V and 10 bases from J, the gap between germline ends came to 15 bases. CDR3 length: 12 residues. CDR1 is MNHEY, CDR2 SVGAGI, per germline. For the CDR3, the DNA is TGTGCCAGCAGCAGAAAGGGTGGGGACTACACCTTC. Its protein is CASSRKGGDYTF.

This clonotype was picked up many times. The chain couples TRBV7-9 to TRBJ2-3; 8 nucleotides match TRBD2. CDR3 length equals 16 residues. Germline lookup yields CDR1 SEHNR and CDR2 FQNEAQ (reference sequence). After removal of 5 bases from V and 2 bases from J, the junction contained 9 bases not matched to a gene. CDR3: CASSTAAGALTDTQYF. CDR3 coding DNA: TGTGCCAGCAGCACCGCAGCGGGGGCCCTCACAGATACGCAGTATTTT.

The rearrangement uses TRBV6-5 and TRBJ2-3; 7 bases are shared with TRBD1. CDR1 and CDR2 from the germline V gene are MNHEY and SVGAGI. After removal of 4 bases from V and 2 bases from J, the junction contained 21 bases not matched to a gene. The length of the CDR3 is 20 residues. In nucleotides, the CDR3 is TGTGCCAGCAGTTCCCGCACCCGGACCAAACAGGGGACCTACACAGATACGCAGTATTTT. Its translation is CASSSRTRTKQGTYTDTQYF.

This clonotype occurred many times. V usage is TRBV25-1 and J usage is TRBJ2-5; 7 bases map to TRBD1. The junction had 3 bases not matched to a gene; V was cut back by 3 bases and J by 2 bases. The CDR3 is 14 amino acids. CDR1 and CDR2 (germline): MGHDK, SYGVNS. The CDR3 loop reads CASSERDRQETQYF. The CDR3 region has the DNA TGTGCCAGCAGTGAGAGGGACAGACAAGAGACCCAGTACTTC.

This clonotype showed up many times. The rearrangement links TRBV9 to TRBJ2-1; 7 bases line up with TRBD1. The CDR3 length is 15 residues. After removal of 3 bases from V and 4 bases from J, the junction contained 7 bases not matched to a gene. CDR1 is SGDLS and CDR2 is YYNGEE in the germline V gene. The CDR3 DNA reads TGTGCCAGCAGCGCAGCCGGGACAGCATACAATGAGCAGTTCTTC. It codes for CASSAAGTAYNEQFF.

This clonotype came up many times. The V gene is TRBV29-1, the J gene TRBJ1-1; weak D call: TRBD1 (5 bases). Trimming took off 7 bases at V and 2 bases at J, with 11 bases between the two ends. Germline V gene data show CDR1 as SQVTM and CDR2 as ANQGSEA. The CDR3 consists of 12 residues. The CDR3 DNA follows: TGCAGCGGGGGGGGAGCAAACACTGAAGCTTTCTTT. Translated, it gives CSGGGANTEAFF.

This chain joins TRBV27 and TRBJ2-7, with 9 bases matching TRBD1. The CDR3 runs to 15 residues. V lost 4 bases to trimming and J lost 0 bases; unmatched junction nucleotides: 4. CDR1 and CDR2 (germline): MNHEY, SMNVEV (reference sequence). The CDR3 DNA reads TGTGCCAGCAGTTCTCGGACAGGGGCCTCCTACGAGCAGTACTTC. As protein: CASSSRTGASYEQYF.

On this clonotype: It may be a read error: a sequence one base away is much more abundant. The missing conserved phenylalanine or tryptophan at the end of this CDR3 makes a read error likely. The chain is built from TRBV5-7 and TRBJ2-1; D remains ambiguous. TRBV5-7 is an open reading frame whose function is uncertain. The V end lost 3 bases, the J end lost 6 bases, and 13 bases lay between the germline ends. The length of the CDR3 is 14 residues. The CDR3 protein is CASSWPPQVNEQFL. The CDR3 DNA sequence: TGTGCCAGCAGCTGGCCGCCCCAGGTCAATGAGCAGTTCCTC.

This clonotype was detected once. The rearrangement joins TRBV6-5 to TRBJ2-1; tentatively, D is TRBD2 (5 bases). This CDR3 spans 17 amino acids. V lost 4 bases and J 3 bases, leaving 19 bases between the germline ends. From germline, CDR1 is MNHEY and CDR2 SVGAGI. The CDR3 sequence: CASSFPRVSWYYNEQFF. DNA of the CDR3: TGTGCCAGCAGTTTCCCGAGGGTATCATGGTACTACAATGAGCAGTTCTTC.

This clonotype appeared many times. The DNA of the CDR3 is TGTGCCAGCAGCCCCAGGGGGCTCACAGATACGCAGTATTTT. Its translation: CASSPRGLTDTQYF. J is TRBJ2-3 and V is TRBV28; 8 bases align to TRBD1. Germline assignment: CDR1 MDHEN and CDR2 SYDVKM. V lost 6 bases, J lost 2 bases, and 4 bases stayed unmatched. This CDR3 contains 14 residues.

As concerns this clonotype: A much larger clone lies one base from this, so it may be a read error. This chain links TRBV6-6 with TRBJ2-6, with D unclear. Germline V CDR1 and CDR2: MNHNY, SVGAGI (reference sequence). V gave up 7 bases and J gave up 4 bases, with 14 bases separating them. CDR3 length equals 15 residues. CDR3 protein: CASNPGLGGANVLTF. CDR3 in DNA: TGTGCCAGCAATCCGGGCCTGGGGGGGGCCAACGTCCTGACTTTC.

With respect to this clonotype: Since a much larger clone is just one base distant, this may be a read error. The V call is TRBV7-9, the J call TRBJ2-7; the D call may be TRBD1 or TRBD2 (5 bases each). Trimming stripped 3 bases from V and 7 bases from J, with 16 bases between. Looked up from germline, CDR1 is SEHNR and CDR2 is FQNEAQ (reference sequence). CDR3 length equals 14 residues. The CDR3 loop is CASSFWDPRNEQYF. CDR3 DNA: TGTGCCAGCAGCTTCTGGGACCCACGCAATGAGCAGTACTTC.

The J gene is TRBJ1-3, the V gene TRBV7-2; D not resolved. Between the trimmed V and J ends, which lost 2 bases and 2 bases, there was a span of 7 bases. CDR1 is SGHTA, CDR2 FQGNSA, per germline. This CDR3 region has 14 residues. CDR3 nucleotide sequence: TGTGCCAGCAGCTTACGGTCCACTGGAAACACCATATATTTT. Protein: CASSLRSTGNTIYF.

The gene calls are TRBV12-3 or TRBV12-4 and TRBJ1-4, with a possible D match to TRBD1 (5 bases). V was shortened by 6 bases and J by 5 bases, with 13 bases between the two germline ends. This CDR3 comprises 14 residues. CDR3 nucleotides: TGTGCCAGCAGAACCGGGACGCCCAATGAAAAACTGTTTTTT. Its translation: CASRTGTPNEKLFF.

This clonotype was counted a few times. DNA of the CDR3: TGTGCCACGATTAGGGGGGCTGGCAATCAGCCCCAGCATTTT. Its translation is CATIRGAGNQPQHF. The genes are TRBV6-1 and TRBJ1-5; weak D call: TRBD1 (6 bases). V lost 10 bases to trimming and J lost 2 bases, with 15 bases between them. The CDR3 is 14 residues long. Germline lookup yields CDR1 MNHNS and CDR2 SASEGT.

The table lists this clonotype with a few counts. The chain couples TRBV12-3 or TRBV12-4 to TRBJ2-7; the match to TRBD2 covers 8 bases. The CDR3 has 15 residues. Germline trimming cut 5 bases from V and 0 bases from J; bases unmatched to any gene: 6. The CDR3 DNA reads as TGTGCCAGCAGTCTAATAGCGGGGAGCTCCTACGAGCAGTACTTC. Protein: CASSLIAGSSYEQYF.

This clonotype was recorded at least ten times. The CDR3 DNA reads as TGCAGTGCTGGCGACAGGGGCGCCTACGAGCAGTACTTC. This sequence encodes CSAGDRGAYEQYF. The chain has TRBV20-1 and TRBJ2-7, with TRBD1 matching over 8 bases. Germline loops: CDR1 DFQATT, CDR2 SNEGSKA (reference sequence). The CDR3 has 13 residues. The trim removed 5 bases at V and 2 bases at J, leaving 5 bases unmatched.

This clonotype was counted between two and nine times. Here the CDR3 reads CASSLTSAGEGSPLHF. The CDR3 bases are TGCGCCAGCAGCTTAACCTCGGCGGGGGAAGGTTCACCCCTCCACTTT. The chain is built from TRBV5-1 and TRBJ1-6; the D gene is possibly TRBD1 (5 bases). Trimming stripped 2 bases from V and 9 bases from J, with 18 bases between. This CDR3 is built from 16 residues. CDR1 and CDR2 from the germline V gene are SGHRS and YFSETQ.

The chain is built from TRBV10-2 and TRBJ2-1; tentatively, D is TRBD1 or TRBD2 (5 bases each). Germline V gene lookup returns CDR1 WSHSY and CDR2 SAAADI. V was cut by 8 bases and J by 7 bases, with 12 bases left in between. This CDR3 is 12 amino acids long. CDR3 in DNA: TGCGCCAGCGGACAACTAGTAAATGAGCAGTTCTTC. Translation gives CASGQLVNEQFF.

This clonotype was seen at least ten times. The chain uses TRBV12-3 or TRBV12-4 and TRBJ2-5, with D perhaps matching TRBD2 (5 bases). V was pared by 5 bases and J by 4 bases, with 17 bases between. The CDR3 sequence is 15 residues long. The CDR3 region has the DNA TGTGCCAGCAGTCCCGTTGCCGGACTGAGAGAGACCCAGTACTTC. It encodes CASSPVAGLRETQYF.

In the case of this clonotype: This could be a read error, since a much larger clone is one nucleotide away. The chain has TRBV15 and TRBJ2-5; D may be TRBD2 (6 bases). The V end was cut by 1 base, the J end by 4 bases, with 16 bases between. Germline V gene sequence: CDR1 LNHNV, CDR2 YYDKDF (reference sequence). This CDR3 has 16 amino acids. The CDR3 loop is CATSRGPLPGLETQYF. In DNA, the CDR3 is TGTGCCACCAGCAGAGGTCCCCTGCCGGGACTAGAGACCCAGTACTTC.

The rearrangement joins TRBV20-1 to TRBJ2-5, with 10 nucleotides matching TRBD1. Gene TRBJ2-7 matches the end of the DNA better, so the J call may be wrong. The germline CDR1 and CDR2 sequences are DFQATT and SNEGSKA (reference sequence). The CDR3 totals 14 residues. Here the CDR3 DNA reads TGCAGTGCTTATCCGGGACAGGGGATCTACGAGCAGTACTTC. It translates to CSAYPGQGIYEQYF.

Here the CDR3 reads CASMEEGLAGSYEQYF. The CDR3 DNA sequence: TGTGCCAGCATGGAAGAAGGACTAGCGGGAAGTTACGAGCAGTACTTC. V is TRBV28 and J is TRBJ2-7, with 12 nucleotides matching TRBD2. V shed 7 bases, J shed 4 bases, and the junction held 11 bases outside the gene matches. The CDR3 length is 16 residues. Germline V gene sequence: CDR1 MDHEN, CDR2 SYDVKM.

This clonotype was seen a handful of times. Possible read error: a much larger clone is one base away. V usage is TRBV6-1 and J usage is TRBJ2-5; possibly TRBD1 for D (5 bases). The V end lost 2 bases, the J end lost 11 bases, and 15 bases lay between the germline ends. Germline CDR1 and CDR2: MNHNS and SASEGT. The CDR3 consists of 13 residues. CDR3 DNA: TGTGCCAGCAGTGAAAAGGGGCAGTCTGAGCAGTACTTC. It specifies CASSEKGQSEQYF.